The 7 T cell receptor beta chains given below trace back to one sample, sequenced in a study of blood T cells in healthy people across ages. Through a sample-barcoded 5' primer and a J-beta primer mix, a second PCR was run for roughly 6 to 11 cycles. TCRdb reanalysed the 5' RACE reads using MiXCR and keeps one entry per CDR3 protein. The sample has 550,000 to 750,000 distinct CDR3 sequences, 20% to 25% seen once; the top ten hold approximately 3.6%. Sequencing input: blood. The origin of the receptors is a man between 65 and 85 years old in good health.

This clonotype was counted a few times. V usage is TRBV9 and J usage is TRBJ2-5; weak D call: TRBD2 (6 bases). V was cut by 0 bases and J by 1 base, with 13 bases left in between. Germline loops: CDR1 SGDLS, CDR2 YYNGEE. The CDR3 extends over 16 amino acids. This chain's CDR3 is CASSVAGSGVQETQYF. The CDR3 DNA reads TGTGCCAGCAGCGTAGCCGGTAGCGGAGTCCAAGAGACCCAGTACTTC.

The rearrangement uses TRBV5-6 and TRBJ2-3; TRBD1 matches at 8 bases. Germline CDR1 is SGHDT and CDR2 is YYEEEE. CDR3 length: 16 amino acids. The trim removed 2 bases at V and 3 bases at J, leaving 8 bases unmatched. The chain's CDR3 is CASSFERQGRTDTQYF. CDR3 nucleotides: TGTGCCAGCAGCTTTGAACGACAGGGGCGGACAGATACGCAGTATTTT.

This clonotype was counted only a few times. The chain uses TRBV5-1 and TRBJ1-6; D gene ambiguous. V was pared by 0 bases and J by 9 bases, with 7 bases between. In germline, CDR1 is SGHRS, CDR2 YFSETQ. This CDR3 region has 13 residues. CDR3 sequence: CASSLDGASPLHF. The CDR3 nucleotides read TGCGCCAGCAGCTTGGACGGTGCTTCACCCCTCCACTTT.

The V gene is TRBV5-1, the J gene TRBJ2-3, with TRBD1 as a possible D gene (5 bases). This CDR3 spans 15 amino acids. The germline CDR1 and CDR2 sequences are SGHRS and YFSETQ. V was clipped by 2 bases and J by 0 bases, with 10 bases between them. The CDR3 spells CASSFTGASTDTQYF. The CDR3 DNA is TGCGCCAGCAGCTTCACAGGAGCCAGCACAGATACGCAGTATTTT.

The table lists this clonotype with many counts. The genes are TRBV29-1 and TRBJ2-5; D gene ambiguous. V lost 2 bases to trimming and J lost 5 bases, with 6 bases between them. Germline lookup yields CDR1 SQVTM and CDR2 ANQGSEA. This CDR3 contains 11 residues. CDR3 DNA sequence: TGCAGCGTTGAATTAGGGGAGACCCAGTACTTC. Protein product: CSVELGETQYF.

In regard to this clonotype: One base away lies a much larger clone, so this may be a sequencing read error. The gene calls are TRBV7-8 and TRBJ2-5; tentatively, D is TRBD1 or TRBD2 (6 bases each). The CDR3 totals 14 residues. CDR1 SGHVS and CDR2 FQNEAQ come from the germline V gene. CDR3 sequence (DNA): TGCGCCAGCAGCAGGGGACTCGCGGGTAATGAGCAGTCCTTC. Translated: CASSRGLAGNEQSF.

This clonotype has a handful of counts. The rearrangement joins TRBV7-9 to TRBJ1-3; no clear D. CDR1 and CDR2 from the germline V gene are SEHNR and FQNEAQ (reference sequence). V was pared by 5 bases and J by 3 bases, with 11 bases between. This CDR3 has 14 residues. DNA of the CDR3: TGTGCCAGCAGCCAACTGGGGATTGGAAACACCATATATTTT. Translation gives CASSQLGIGNTIYF.